The entry that follows covers one T cell receptor (beta chain) sequence. Germline CDR1 reads SGHVS; CDR2 reads FNYEAQ. The CDR3 covers 13 residues. Deletions cut 3 bases from V and 4 bases from J, with 9 bases between. This entry comes from a study of beta chain features in type 1 diabetes. Expressed TCRB transcripts were sequenced because the entire RNA isolate underwent reverse transcription. Here immunoSEQ multiplex PCR was the method, and the copy in TCRdb shows in-frame clones only, minus some. The sample includes fewer than 900,000 clones, around a sixth of them seen just once. Sequencing input: naive CD4+ T cells from blood. The V gene is TRBV7-6, the J gene TRBJ1-1; no clear D gene. This sequence was found in a young woman in good health. The CDR3 is CASSLDGSTEAFF. The CDR3 nucleotides are TGTGCCAGCAGCTTGGATGGAAGCACTGAAGCTTTCTTT.